Each of the 13 T cell receptor beta chains below was sequenced from the same sample in a study of T cell repertoires in cytomegalovirus infection. TCRdb independently ran MiXCR on the reads; one entry per CDR3 protein. The profile shows hundreds of thousands of distinct CDR3 sequences, under 35% of them singletons. Antigen specificity for these receptors is unknown. Sample: cultured PBMCs, taken from culture after CMV antigen stimulation. These receptors were collected from a human donor in good health (CMV status not recorded). Some clones in this sample may be carry-over from other donors' samples.

The chain uses TRBV11-2 and TRBJ2-2, with 7 bases lining up with TRBD2. The CDR3 totals 14 residues. CDR1 and CDR2 from the germline V gene are SGHAT and FQNNGV. The ends lost 7 bases at V and 2 bases at J; junction bases unmatched: 4. CDR3: CASTRLANTGELFF. CDR3 nucleotides: TGTGCCAGCACCCGACTAGCTAACACCGGGGAGCTGTTTTTT.

This CDR3 is CARSAGTFGGPEAFF. The CDR3 nucleotides are TGTGCCAGAAGCGCCGGGACATTTGGTGGGCCTGAAGCTTTCTTT. V and J are TRBV5-3 and TRBJ1-1; a possible D gene is TRBD1 (6 bases). TRBV5-3 belongs to the ORF category, with a function that is uncertain. There are 15 residues in the CDR3. V lost 4 bases and J lost 6, with 19 bases in between.

The J gene is TRBJ2-5, the V gene TRBV11-2, with D possibly TRBD1 on 6 matching bases. From germline, CDR1 is SGHAT and CDR2 FQNNGV. Trimming left V 5 bases short and J 5 bases short, with 18 bases between. This CDR3 comprises 15 residues. CDR3 in amino acids: CASSITGYTGETQYF. DNA for the CDR3: TGTGCCAGCAGCATAACAGGGTACACTGGCGAGACCCAGTACTTC.

This chain joins TRBV4-2 and TRBJ1-1, with D hard to call. The V end was cut by 3 bases, the J end by 0 bases, with 8 bases between. Germline V gene data show CDR1 as LGHNA and CDR2 as YNFKEQ. This CDR3 contains 14 residues. Here the CDR3 reads CASSHWTMNTEAFF. The CDR3 bases are TGTGCCAGCAGCCACTGGACCATGAACACTGAAGCTTTCTTT.

The chain has TRBV19 and TRBJ1-5, with 7 nucleotides matching TRBD1. Unmatched junction bases numbered 8, after V lost 4 bases and J lost 5 bases. There are 15 residues in the CDR3. Germline CDR1 is LNHDA and CDR2 is SQIVND (reference sequence). DNA for the CDR3: TGTGCCAGTAGTAGTCCAGGGGGAAAGGATCAGCCCCAGCATTTT. Translating it yields CASSSPGGKDQPQHF.

This clonotype is a singleton in its sample. One junction end disagrees with the germline gene, perhaps due to a read error. This chain links TRBV2 with TRBJ1-5; TRBD1 aligns across 8 bases. The CDR3 is 13 residues long. Germline-derived CDR1 and CDR2 are SNHLY and FYNNEI. CDR3 protein: CASSPDRDQHQHF. The CDR3 nucleotides are TGTGCCAGCAGCCCGGACAGGGATCAGCACCAGCATTTT.

The chain carries TRBV6-5 and TRBJ1-2, with TRBD1 as a possible D gene (5 bases). Germline V gene data show CDR1 as MNHEY and CDR2 as SVGAGI. Trimming left V 7 bases short and J 3 bases short, with 15 bases between. The CDR3 runs to 14 residues. CDR3: CASIGAGQDYGYTF. In DNA, the CDR3 is TGTGCCAGCATTGGGGCAGGGCAAGACTATGGCTACACCTTC.

The chain joins TRBV6-6 to TRBJ1-5; tentatively, D is TRBD1 (5 bases). CDR1 is MNHNY, CDR2 SVGAGI, per germline (reference sequence). The V and J ends lost 7 bases and 0 bases respectively, with 7 bases between them. The CDR3 covers 13 residues. CDR3 in amino acids: CASKGYSNQPQHF. CDR3 DNA sequence: TGTGCCAGCAAGGGGTATAGCAATCAGCCCCAGCATTTT.

This clonotype was detected many times. The chain is built from TRBV12-3 or TRBV12-4 and TRBJ1-2; TRBD1 is a possible D gene (6 bases). Between the trimmed V and J ends, which lost 0 bases and 8 bases, there was a span of 10 bases. The CDR3 spans 13 residues. The CDR3 sequence: CASSLAQGPGYTF. Written as DNA, the CDR3 is TGTGCCAGCAGTTTAGCGCAGGGGCCGGGCTACACCTTC.

This clonotype was picked up a small number of times. V usage is TRBV7-3 and J usage is TRBJ1-5; D gene unclear. This CDR3 spans 13 amino acids. Per the germline V gene, CDR1 is SGHTA and CDR2 is FQGTGA. V dropped 5 bases and J dropped 4 bases, with 9 bases sitting between them. Here the CDR3 DNA reads TGTGCCAGCAGCGGCGAGCCGAATCAGCCCCAGCATTTT. Translating gives CASSGEPNQPQHF.

Only a few counts were recorded for this clonotype. V usage is TRBV20-1 and J usage is TRBJ2-7; a possible D gene is TRBD1 (5 bases). The ends were cut back, 3 bases at V and 7 bases at J, with 7 bases in the middle. CDR1 and CDR2 (germline): DFQATT, SNEGSKA (reference sequence). The CDR3 is 10 amino acids. CDR3 sequence reads: CSASHREQYF. The CDR3 DNA follows: TGCAGTGCTAGCCACAGGGAGCAGTACTTC.

A few counts support this clonotype. CDR3 in amino acids: CASSDSSNYGYTF. The CDR3 DNA reads as TGTGCCAGCAGTGACAGCTCTAACTATGGCTACACCTTC. The chain combines TRBV2 with TRBJ1-2, with D hard to call. Per the germline V gene, CDR1 is SNHLY and CDR2 is FYNNEI. V lost 3 bases and J 0 bases, leaving 5 bases between the germline ends. The CDR3 runs to 13 residues.

This clonotype was recorded many times. The chain has TRBV7-2 and TRBJ1-3; D not certain. V lost 8 bases, J lost 0 bases, and 11 bases lay in between. The CDR3 is made up of 14 amino acids. Germline V lookup: CDR1 SGHTA, CDR2 FQGNSA. CDR3 region: CASGVDPSGNTIYF. The CDR3 DNA sequence: TGTGCCAGCGGGGTTGACCCCTCTGGAAACACCATATATTTT.